A selection of T cell receptor beta chains follows, all from one sample in a study of blood T cell repertoires in COVID-19. Using immunoSEQ multiplex PCR, the repertoire was profiled, and TCRdb retains in-frame clones only, with some absent. The top ten hold under 45% of the sample, which has just over 35,000 clones, 81% seen once. The source material was peripheral blood. These receptor sequences come from a human donor in a cohort sampled during active or convalescent COVID-19. The donor label of this sample is uncertain. Both conserved end residues are part of each CDR3. The order of the fields is D gene, J gene, clone size, V gene, CDR3 DNA, CDR3 protein. A D gene is named only where the DNA matches it firmly. Clone size is not always given. Where it is, it says once, few, many or a class for expanded clones.

TRBD1	TRBJ1-4	.	TRBV28	TGTGCCAGCCTCGACAGGGCAAAGGAAAAACTGTTTTTT	CASLDRAKEKLFF
TRBD1	TRBJ2-7	.	TRBV6-2/TRBV6-3	TGTGCCAGCAGTCGACAGGGGGGCACCTACGAGCAGTACTTC	CASSRQGGTYEQYF
TRBD1	TRBJ2-7	.	TRBV24-1	TGTGCCACCAGTGATCGACCGGGACAGGGGGCCTACGAGCAGTACTTC	CATSDRPGQGAYEQYF
TRBD2	TRBJ2-3	.	TRBV7-2	TGTGCCAGCAGCCGTATAGCGGGTGGGGTAGATACGCAGTATTTT	CASSRIAGGVDTQYF
.	TRBJ1-1	.	TRBV6-2/TRBV6-3	TGTGCCAGCAGTTGGAGAATGAACACTGAAGCTTTCTTT	CASSWRMNTEAFF
.	TRBJ1-2	.	TRBV2	TGTGCCAGCAAGAGTGTAGGGACTGATTATGGCTACACCTTC	CASKSVGTDYGYTF
.	TRBJ2-1	once	TRBV24-1	TGTGCCACCAGTGACCCCGCAGGGGAAGCCTACAATGAGCAGTTCTTC	CATSDPAGEAYNEQFF
.	TRBJ2-3	.	TRBV5-4	TGTGCCAGCAGCTGGAACCCCCAGGTCGCAGATACGCAGTATTTT	CASSWNPQVADTQYF
.	TRBJ2-3	.	TRBV20-1	TGCAGTGCTAGTCCTAGTAGGGATACGCAGTATTTT	CSASPSRDTQYF
TRBD2	TRBJ2-5	.	TRBV11-3	TGTGCCAGCAGCTTATCGCTAGCGGGAGAACGGGAGACCCAGTACTTC	CASSLSLAGERETQYF
.	TRBJ1-4	few	TRBV7-9	TGTGCCAGCAGCTGGGACATGGAGTATGAAAAACTGTTTTTT	CASSWDMEYEKLFF
TRBD1	TRBJ2-3	.	TRBV7-6	TGTGCCAGCAGCCCACGGACAGGGAACACAGATACGCAGTATTTT	CASSPRTGNTDTQYF
TRBD2	TRBJ2-7	.	TRBV3-1/TRBV3-2	TGTGCCAGCAGCTTAGGGACTAGCTACACCTGGGAGCAGTACTTC	CASSLGTSYTWEQYF
TRBD1	TRBJ1-3	once	TRBV6-5	TGTGCCAGCAGCCTACAGGGGAGGGGAAACACCATATATTTT	CASSLQGRGNTIYF